The entry below describes one TCR beta chain. The CDR3 covers 17 residues. CDR1 MNHEY and CDR2 SVGEGT come from the germline V gene. The V and J ends lost 6 bases and 2 bases, in that order; junction bases with no gene match: 11. Documented time point: pre-sensitization, week 0. Treatment indicated: therapeutic diphenylcyclopropenone sensitization with weekly scalp DPC. The data stem from a study of human T cells and chemical hapten exposure. Study in general: Patch tests applied 0.01% DPC to the upper back and were scored after 6 days.

One entry per CDR3 protein results from TCRdb running MiXCR on the RACE reads. The profile shows around 300,000 distinct CDR3 sequences, over 7.5% of them singletons. Source: whole blood, taken in connection with sensitization to the hapten diphenylcyclopropenone (DPC). The clonotype originates from a man aged 18 to 35 with alopecia areata. Some clones in this sample may be carry-over from other donors' samples. V is TRBV6-2 or TRBV6-3 and J is TRBJ2-3, with TRBD2 identical over 10 bases. The DNA of the CDR3 is TGTGCCAGCAGCCCCGGGACTAGCGTTACTTTCACAGATACGCAGTATTTT. This translates into CASSPGTSVTFTDTQYF.